These 10 T cell receptor beta chains were all obtained from the same sample, sequenced in a study of PD-L1 blockade in urothelial cancer. The table came from immunoSEQ multiplex PCR; TCRdb's copy has only in-frame clones and leaves some out. The sample lists 25,000 to 35,000 clones, 70% to 80% occurring once. Time point defined: peripheral blood 6 weeks after treatment start. Sequenced here: PBMCs, sampled around atezolizumab (anti-PD-L1) treatment. These receptors were collected from a man between 70 and 80 years old with urothelial cancer.

The J gene is TRBJ2-3, the V gene TRBV18; TRBD2 is a possible D gene (5 bases). Germline V gives CDR1 KGHSH, CDR2 LQKENI. CDR3 size: 14 residues. Trimming stripped 4 bases from V and 4 bases from J, with 12 bases between. DNA of the CDR3: TGTGCCAGCTCACGGAATGGAGGCGCAGATACGCAGTATTTT. This translates into CASSRNGGADTQYF. Drawing the rest from reference TRBV18 and TRBJ2-3, the complete variable domain is NAGVMQNPRHLVRRRGQEARLRCSPMKGHSHVYWYRQLPEEGLKFMVYLQKENIIDESGMPKERFSAEFPKEGPSILRIQQVVRGDSAAYFCASSRNGGADTQYFGPGTRLTVL.

The chain joins TRBV2 to TRBJ1-2; weak D call: TRBD1 (5 bases). The CDR3 length is 15 residues. V shed 0 bases and J shed 6 bases, with 14 bases lying between them. The V gene's germline CDR1 is SNHLY and CDR2 FYNNEI. The chain's CDR3 is CASSEARGASDGYTF. Here the CDR3 DNA reads TGTGCCAGCAGTGAAGCGCGCGGGGCTAGTGATGGCTACACCTTC.

The V call is TRBV28, the J call TRBJ1-2; 7 nucleotides line up with TRBD1. This CDR3 is built from 13 residues. V gave up 3 bases and J gave up 8 bases; unmatched junction bases: 6. CDR1 and CDR2 from the germline V gene are MDHEN and SYDVKM. CDR3 nucleotide sequence: TGTGCCAGCAGTTTTGACAGGGAGACGGGCTACACCTTC. This sequence encodes CASSFDRETGYTF.

V and J are TRBV10-3 and TRBJ2-3, with a weak D call TRBD2 (6 bases). Trimming stripped 4 bases from V and 5 bases from J, with 13 bases between. Germline V CDR1 and CDR2: ENHRY, SYGVKD. The CDR3 length is 14 residues. The CDR3 bases are TGTGCCATCAGTGTAGGTCTAGCGCAAGATACGCAGTATTTT. Its translation: CAISVGLAQDTQYF.

This chain joins TRBV29-1 and TRBJ1-1; D not resolved. Germline CDR1 is SQVTM and CDR2 is ANQGSEA. The CDR3 has 11 amino acids. The V and J ends lost 5 bases and 6 bases respectively, with 10 bases between them. The CDR3 here is CSVPLGSEAFF. CDR3 sequence (DNA): TGCAGCGTTCCCCTGGGCTCTGAAGCTTTCTTT.

In its sample, this clone ranks as medium-sized. Different DNA sequences within this sample yield the same CDR3. The chain carries TRBV15 and TRBJ1-5; D ambiguous. The germline gives CDR1 LNHNV, CDR2 YYDKDF (reference sequence). V shed 1 base and J shed 4 bases, with 5 bases lying between them. The CDR3 spans 13 residues. This chain's CDR3 is CATSRGGNQPQHF. The CDR3 nucleotides read TGTGCCACCAGCAGAGGAGGGAATCAGCCCCAGCATTTT.

The chain combines TRBV11-3 with TRBJ2-3, with 8 bases fitting TRBD2. The V and J ends lost 4 bases and 5 bases, in that order; junction bases with no gene match: 8. The CDR3 is made up of 15 amino acids. Germline V CDR1 and CDR2: SGHNT, YENEEA. The CDR3 DNA reads TGTGCCAGCAGCTCCGCGGGGGGCGCGGGAGATACGCAGTATTTT. Protein sequence: CASSSAGGAGDTQYF. Together with reference TRBV11-3 and TRBJ2-3, the CDR3 gives the full variable domain: EAGVVQSPRYKIIEKKQPVAFWCNPISGHNTLYWYLQNLGQGPELLIRYENEEAVDDSQLPKDRFSAERLKGVDSTLKIQPAELGDSAVYLCASSSAGGAGDTQYFGPGTRLTVL.

In nucleotides, the CDR3 is TGTGCCAGCAGTAATCTAGCGTATGGACGCAATGAGCAGTTCTTC. This gives the protein CASSNLAYGRNEQFF. The chain employs TRBV7-3 and TRBJ2-1, with D tentatively TRBD2 (6 bases). Germline V CDR1 and CDR2: SGHTA, FQGTGA. CDR3 size: 15 residues. V was clipped by 6 bases and J by 6 bases, with 18 bases between them.

This clone was observed a handful of times. V and J are TRBV5-1 and TRBJ2-2; D perhaps matches TRBD2 (6 bases). The CDR3 loop spans 13 amino acids. Trimming left V 4 bases short and J 8 bases short, with 12 bases between. CDR1 and CDR2 from the germline V gene are SGHRS and YFSETQ. CDR3 sequence reads: CASSLEGRGELFF. The CDR3 region has the DNA TGCGCCAGCAGCCTGGAGGGGCGGGGGGAGCTGTTTTTT.

The gene calls are TRBV6-5 and TRBJ1-3; D is uncertain. Trimming left V 5 bases short and J 3 bases short, with 5 bases between. This CDR3 has 12 residues. Germline V gene data show CDR1 as MNHEY and CDR2 as SVGAGI. In DNA, the CDR3 is TGTGCCAGCAGTCCTCGTGGAAACACCATATATTTT. Translated: CASSPRGNTIYF.